The 16 T cell receptor beta chains below come from one sample, sequenced in a study of blood T cell repertoires in COVID-19. Sequenced by immunoSEQ multiplex PCR; TCRdb stores in-frame clones only, minus some. Of 100,000 to 120,000 clones listed, 75% to 90% are singletons. Sequenced input: peripheral blood. The origin of the receptors is a woman in her sixties with COVID-19, enrolled during active disease.

This chain links TRBV11-2 with TRBJ1-2; 9 positions agree with TRBD1. This CDR3 region has 13 residues. Germline V gives CDR1 SGHAT, CDR2 FQNNGV. With V trimmed by 5 bases and J by 7 bases, 5 bases remained unmatched. CDR3 loop: CASSADRGGGYTF. DNA for the CDR3: TGTGCCAGCAGCGCGGACAGGGGCGGTGGCTACACCTTC.

This chain uses TRBV7-9 with TRBJ1-2; possibly TRBD1 for D (5 bases). Germline assignment: CDR1 SEHNR and CDR2 FQNEAQ (reference sequence). Trimming shortened V by 1 base and J by 3 bases, and 9 bases separated the two germline ends. The CDR3 is 14 amino acids. CDR3 DNA sequence: TGTGCCAGCAGCTTAGGGGGCCCCTACTATGGCTACACCTTC. Amino acids: CASSLGGPYYGYTF.

This clone was seen only a few times. The V and J genes are TRBV4-1 and TRBJ1-6; 7 positions agree with TRBD1. V gave up 4 bases and J gave up 7 bases; unmatched junction bases: 7. The CDR3 runs 15 residues. Germline V CDR1 and CDR2: MGHRA, YSYEKL. The CDR3 is CASSLGQARNSPLHF. As DNA, the CDR3 is TGCGCCAGCAGCCTCGGACAGGCTCGGAATTCACCCCTCCACTTT.

The rearrangement joins TRBV4-3 to TRBJ2-2; 7 nucleotides line up with TRBD1. CDR1 and CDR2 (germline): LGHNA, YSLEER. The J segment lost 1 base and the V segment lost 0 bases, leaving 5 bases of the junction unmatched. The CDR3 runs to 17 residues. CDR3 in amino acids: CASSQERGTENTGELFF. As DNA, the CDR3 is TGCGCCAGCAGCCAAGAAAGGGGGACAGAGAACACCGGGGAGCTGTTTTTT.

The V call is TRBV5-4, the J call TRBJ2-3, with a weak D call TRBD1 (6 bases). V was cut by 0 bases and J by 3 bases, with 11 bases left in between. There are 15 residues in the CDR3. Per the germline V gene, CDR1 is SGHNT and CDR2 is YYREEE (reference sequence). As DNA, the CDR3 is TGTGCCAGCAGCTTGGAGGACAGAGGGACAGATACGCAGTATTTT. It encodes CASSLEDRGTDTQYF.

The chain joins TRBV3-1 (or the pseudogene TRBV3-2) to TRBJ2-5, with 12 nucleotides matching TRBD2. V lost 2 bases, J lost 5 bases, and 3 bases stayed unmatched. The germline gives CDR1 LGHDT, CDR2 YNNKEL (reference sequence). The CDR3 covers 15 residues. The CDR3 DNA is TGTGCCAGCAGCCAACTAGCGGGGGGGTCGGAGACCCAGTACTTC. Its protein is CASSQLAGGSETQYF.

The chain recombines TRBV4-1 with TRBJ2-7; 10 positions match TRBD2. CDR1 and CDR2 from the germline V gene are MGHRA and YSYEKL. There are 17 residues in the CDR3. V shed 1 base, J shed 1 base, and the junction held 7 bases outside the gene matches. CDR3 region: CASSQGGSSGGSYEQYF. The CDR3 DNA is TGCGCCAGCAGCCAAGGGGGGTCTAGCGGGGGATCCTACGAGCAGTACTTC.

The chain carries TRBV6-4 and TRBJ2-3, with 7 bases identical to TRBD1. CDR1 is MRHNA and CDR2 is SNTAGT in the germline V gene. The trim removed 4 bases at V and 0 bases at J, leaving 4 bases unmatched. CDR3 length: 15 amino acids. The CDR3 coding sequence is TGTGCCAGCAGTGTCACAGGGGCTAGCACAGATACGCAGTATTTT. Protein: CASSVTGASTDTQYF.

This chain joins TRBV15 and TRBJ1-6; D gene uncertain. The CDR3 extends over 18 amino acids. The germline V gene has CDR1 LNHNV and CDR2 YYDKDF (reference sequence). V lost 0 bases to trimming and J lost 7 bases, with 19 bases between them. Here the CDR3 DNA reads TGTGCCACCAGCAGAGATGACTTCTTCCGGGAAGGGAATTCACCCCTCCACTTT. Its translation: CATSRDDFFREGNSPLHF.

The chain carries TRBV19 and TRBJ1-6; 12 bases map to TRBD1. The CDR3 consists of 13 residues. Germline loops: CDR1 LNHDA, CDR2 SQIVND (reference sequence). Unmatched junction bases numbered 3, after V lost 9 bases and J lost 9 bases. CDR3 loop: CASRDRGLSPLHF. CDR3 nucleotide sequence: TGTGCCAGCCGGGACAGGGGGCTTTCACCCCTCCACTTT.

J is TRBJ1-1 and V is TRBV5-1, with 7 nucleotides matching TRBD1. The germline gives CDR1 SGHRS, CDR2 YFSETQ. The CDR3 runs to 14 residues. V dropped 0 bases and J dropped 3; count of bases not matched to a gene: 2. The CDR3 sequence is CASSLDGQDTEAFF. CDR3 DNA sequence: TGCGCCAGCAGCTTGGACGGACAGGACACTGAAGCTTTCTTT.

Only one count was recorded for this clone. This chain joins TRBV5-1 and TRBJ1-4; the match to TRBD1 covers 8 bases. Trimming took 1 base from V and 8 from J; bases not matched to a gene: 7. Germline V gene lookup returns CDR1 SGHRS and CDR2 YFSETQ. This CDR3 has 15 amino acids. The CDR3 DNA sequence: TGCGCCAGCAGCTTGATACAGGGGGAAAACGAAAAACTGTTTTTT. As protein: CASSLIQGENEKLFF.

This clone was found a few times. This sequence joins TRBV27 and TRBJ1-2; unclear D gene. Germline loops: CDR1 MNHEY, CDR2 SMNVEV (reference sequence). The CDR3 is 13 residues long. V shed 5 bases and J shed 8 bases, with 15 bases lying between them. CDR3 protein: CASSPTGVRGYTF. The CDR3 nucleotides are TGTGCCAGCAGTCCGACTGGAGTGAGGGGCTACACCTTC.

The rearrangement joins TRBV6-1 to TRBJ1-1; 10 bases match TRBD1. Germline lookup yields CDR1 MNHNS and CDR2 SASEGT. Unmatched junction bases numbered 18, after V lost 4 bases and J lost 10 bases. The CDR3 has 17 residues. The CDR3 sequence is CASSATPRQGARVAAFF. CDR3 nucleotides: TGTGCCAGCAGTGCGACCCCGCGACAGGGGGCGCGGGTTGCAGCTTTCTTT.

The CDR3 nucleotides read TGCGCCAGCAGCTTGGGTGTCACTCAGGCAGGAAACACCATATATTTT. Its protein product is CASSLGVTQAGNTIYF. The rearrangement uses TRBV5-1 and TRBJ1-3; D unclear. Germline V gene sequence: CDR1 SGHRS, CDR2 YFSETQ. This CDR3 has 16 residues. V lost 0 bases, J lost 4 bases, and 14 bases lay in between.

This rearrangement joins TRBV7-9 to TRBJ2-3; 9 positions agree with TRBD2. With 0 bases clipped from V and 4 bases from J, the junction kept 8 bases outside the gene matches. The CDR3 sequence is 17 residues long. Germline CDR1 is SEHNR and CDR2 is FQNEAQ (reference sequence). DNA for the CDR3: TGTGCCAGCAGCTTAGCCGCTAGCGGGGTGAACGCAGATACGCAGTATTTT. Translation: CASSLAASGVNADTQYF.